This entry lists 10 T cell receptor beta chains sequenced from one sample in a study of neurological immune-mediated disorders. MiXCR, applied by TCRdb to the 5' RACE reads, yields one record per CDR3 protein. This repertoire shows some 55,000 distinct CDR3 sequences, 7% to 10% found once; its top ten account for about 1.9%. The time point is: longitudinal time-point 3. Material for sequencing was PBMCs. All receptors derive from a middle-aged woman in good health.

This clonotype appeared many times. J is TRBJ2-2 and V is TRBV20-1; tentative D call: TRBD1 (6 bases). CDR1 and CDR2 from the germline V gene are DFQATT and SNEGSKA (reference sequence). The CDR3 is 14 residues long. V lost 5 bases, J lost 0 bases, and 10 bases lay in between. The CDR3 protein is CSARGQTNTGELFF. CDR3 DNA sequence: TGCAGTGCTCGCGGACAGACGAACACCGGGGAGCTGTTTTTT.

The gene calls are TRBV4-3 and TRBJ2-1, with 7 nucleotides matching TRBD2. The CDR3 consists of 19 residues. Germline trimming cut 2 bases from V and 5 bases from J; bases unmatched to any gene: 18. CDR1 and CDR2 (germline): LGHNA, YSLEER. The DNA for the CDR3 is TGCGCCAGCAGCCAACGCCTCTCGCGGGAGCCTAGAAAAGACAATGAGCAGTTCTTC. Residues: CASSQRLSREPRKDNEQFF.

This clonotype was seen ten or more times. This chain connects TRBV20-1 to TRBJ1-1; D uncertain. Trimming stripped 6 bases from V and 3 bases from J, with 8 bases between. CDR1 and CDR2 (germline): DFQATT, SNEGSKA (reference sequence). The CDR3 has 11 amino acids. CDR3 residues: CSALGDTEAFF. CDR3 in DNA: TGCAGTGCCCTGGGTGACACTGAAGCTTTCTTT.

This clonotype has ten or more counts. The V gene is TRBV4-1, the J gene TRBJ2-7; D unclear. V dropped 0 bases and J dropped 9 bases, with 6 bases sitting between them. The CDR3 runs to 11 residues. CDR1 is MGHRA, CDR2 YSYEKL, per germline. The CDR3 sequence: CASSQDPGQYF. The CDR3, as DNA: TGCGCCAGCAGCCAAGATCCTGGGCAGTACTTC.

There are many counts of this clonotype. The chain is built from TRBV5-1 and TRBJ1-2; D unclear. Trimming shortened V by 0 bases and J by 6 bases, and 12 bases separated the two germline ends. Germline V lookup: CDR1 SGHRS, CDR2 YFSETQ. This CDR3 contains 14 residues. In DNA form, the CDR3 reads TGCGCCAGCAGCTTGGAAACAATGATGGATGGCTACACCTTC. Protein: CASSLETMMDGYTF.

This clonotype was seen many times. CDR3 sequence (DNA): TGTGCCAGCAGCCCAACACCCGATACAGGGGGCAGGACACCCCTCCACTTT. The encoded protein is CASSPTPDTGGRTPLHF. The chain is built from TRBV5-5 and TRBJ1-6; 9 bases align to TRBD1. Germline loops: CDR1 SGHKS, CDR2 YYEKEE (reference sequence). There are 17 residues in the CDR3. The V segment lost 4 bases and the J segment 11 bases; nucleotides outside the gene matches: 16.

This clonotype was counted ten times or more. The rearrangement links TRBV5-1 to TRBJ1-1; D call uncertain. Germline CDR1 is SGHRS and CDR2 is YFSETQ. Trimming removed 5 bases from V and 0 bases from J, with 11 bases in between. The CDR3 spans 14 residues. The CDR3 bases are TGCGCCAGCAGAAGAGCGACACTGAACACTGAAGCTTTCTTT. It encodes CASRRATLNTEAFF.

This clonotype has ten or more counts. The chain carries TRBV5-5 and TRBJ2-3; 7 nucleotides agree with TRBD2. The J segment lost 0 bases and the V segment lost 4 bases, leaving 5 bases of the junction unmatched. CDR1 and CDR2 from the germline V gene are SGHKS and YYEKEE (reference sequence). This CDR3 has 15 amino acids. The CDR3 here is CASSVLAASTDTQYF. CDR3 DNA: TGTGCCAGCAGCGTCCTAGCGGCTAGCACAGATACGCAGTATTTT.

For this clonotype: A read error may be the cause here, since a much bigger clone is one base away. The J gene is TRBJ1-2, the V gene TRBV29-1; D remains ambiguous. The V and J ends lost 6 bases and 3 bases respectively, with 11 bases between them. The V gene's germline CDR1 is SQVTM and CDR2 ANQGSEA. CDR3 length: 12 amino acids. As DNA, the CDR3 is TGCAGCGTCTCAGAGAGTGACTATGGCTACACCTTC. Amino acid sequence: CSVSESDYGYTF.

In its sample, this clonotype was seen many times. This chain links TRBV5-1 with TRBJ1-4; perhaps TRBD1 as D (6 bases). Trimming took off 0 bases at V and 7 bases at J, with 10 bases between the two ends. CDR3 length: 14 residues. Germline CDR1 reads SGHRS; CDR2 reads YFSETQ. DNA of the CDR3: TGCGCCAGCAGCTTGGCGGGGGGCATTGAAAAACTGTTTTTT. It encodes CASSLAGGIEKLFF.